Given below is one T cell receptor beta chain in context. The target of this receptor is not known. Base qualities are missing; no much larger clone stands one base away. These data belong to a study of T cell responses to AZD1222 COVID-19 vaccine (dated by TCRdb to the early 2020s). At the level of the whole study: A total of under 250 trial participants underwent TCR sequencing, of whom roughly 210 had received two doses of AZD1222 and 26 had received two doses of the MenACWY control vaccine. Trial participants were enrolled by age into 18-55, 56-69 and 70-plus year subgroups, with about 150, 28 and 57 TCR-sequenced participants respectively. Broad study findings and their caveats: The 56-69-year group was small, and its depth increase did not reach significance, likely because of low power. No day 14 peak-response samples were available, so repertoires were characterized only after the peak T cell response. Conclusions about previously exposed vaccinees were limited because only six AZD1222 recipients were SARS-CoV-2 seropositive at baseline. Participants were mostly white British, with more females than males. The authors suggested clonal diversity may have been underestimated. Vaccine-associated CD4 TCRs spanned the whole spike protein, with dominant responses in regions 160-218 and 743-854. Reportedly, almost half of the unique spike-specific TCRs recognized epitopes lying outside the regions that are mutated in the B.1.351 and B.1.1.7 variants. After two AZD1222 doses, spike-specific TCR breadth and depth were significantly higher than at day 0 and than in MenACWY recipients.

The time point label corresponds to: about 28 days (+/-7) after the second vaccine dose. AZD1222 recipients given second doses at about 4 weeks or at about 12 weeks were pooled, since spike-specific TCR depth and breadth were not found to differ between the two schedules. Samples from vaccinated people were obtained from the UK trials COV001 and COV002, which included a single-blind randomized controlled phase 2/3 trial of AZD1222 (ChAdOx1 nCoV-19) in healthy adults. For TCRbeta chain sequencing, PBMC samples from trial participants were taken at day 0 and at day 28 after the second dose. The CDR3 regions of human TCRbeta chains were analyzed by immunosequencing. Concerning the study's data processing: Repertoire TCRs were matched against a reference library of SARS-CoV-2-specific TCRs generated with the MIRA antigen-specificity platform. Breadth was defined as the fraction of unique TCRs that were SARS-CoV-2-associated. Depth was defined as the fraction of total T cells that were SARS-CoV-2-associated. Each spike-specific TCR was assigned to its reactive spike region and to a CD4 or CD8 class using the MIRA data. Log10-transformed breadth and depth values were compared by one-way ANOVA with Sidak's multiple comparisons tests. Drawn from immuneACCESS, this table holds only the in-frame rearrangements with V and J called that TCRdb kept. Clones are partly lost; checked studies trace under half to an unresolved V gene and leave the rest unexplained. V and J calls and clone size come straight from that table; D and trimming were deduced from the DNA. For this sample the table gives tens of thousands of clones, of which approximately 90% were detected only once. The ten most abundant clones make up around 10% of the sample.

The germline V gene encodes CDR1 MDHEN and CDR2 SYDVKM. The CDR3 has 15 amino acids, counting the end cysteine and phenylalanine. Left in the record is the CDR3 DNA by itself, 45 bases read in frame from the first base. V sheds 5 bases and J sheds 7 bases, leaving 15 bases between their ends. This chain is built from TRBV28 and TRBJ1-6; the D region possibly corresponds to TRBD1 (6 bases align). This receptor was identified in an adult who received the AZD1222 COVID-19 vaccine. The sample consisted of peripheral blood, taken 28 days after the second AZD1222 dose. The CDR3 region reads CASSLWTEGNSPLHF. The nucleotide sequence reads as follows: TGTGCCAGCAGTCTCTGGACAGAGGGGAATTCACCCCTCCACTTT.